This TCR beta chain was recorded in a study of blood T cell repertoires in COVID-19. Background on the study: The United States, Italy and Spain provided the acute and convalescent COVID-19 samples. From T cells, B-cell-depleted T cells, or PBMCs came the material, which was cDNA or gDNA.

The germline gives CDR1 MNHEY, CDR2 SMNVEV (reference sequence). The CDR3 consists of 14 residues. V lost 6 bases and J 7 bases, leaving 19 bases between the germline ends. Methods used by the authors: Reference gene primer amplification yielded estimated nucleated cell counts. The data were produced by immunoSEQ multiplex PCR, yet TCRdb's version contains in-frame clones alone and is incomplete. Clone size and V and J calls were adopted from that table, with D and trimming inferred from the DNA. This repertoire shows roughly 330,000 clones, about 89% found once; its top ten account for under 6.5%. The sequence derives from a man aged 18 to 29 who had recovered from COVID-19. The chain combines TRBV27 with TRBJ2-7, with a possible D match to TRBD1 (6 bases). The sequenced sample was peripheral blood. The CDR3 spells CASSLLPRGSEQYF. The DNA of the CDR3 is TGTGCCAGCAGCCTGCTGCCAAGGGGGAGTGAGCAGTACTTC.